Below are 28 T cell receptor beta chains sequenced from a single sample in a study of blood T cell repertoires in COVID-19. Using immunoSEQ multiplex PCR, the repertoire was profiled, and TCRdb retains in-frame clones only, with some absent. The sample includes about 250,000 clones, roughly 88% of them seen just once. Sequenced: peripheral blood. These receptors were taken from a woman over 75 with COVID-19, enrolled during active disease.

V and J are TRBV7-2 and TRBJ1-5; possible D gene TRBD1, 5 bases. The V end was cut by 1 base, the J end by 2 bases, with 9 bases between. CDR3 length: 15 residues. Germline V gene lookup returns CDR1 SGHTA and CDR2 FQGNSA. CDR3 bases: TGTGCCAGCAGCTTAGACAGGCTGCGCAATCAGCCCCAGCATTTT. Protein: CASSLDRLRNQPQHF.

The chain is built from TRBV12-3 or TRBV12-4 and TRBJ1-2; D not resolved. The CDR3 totals 12 residues. V lost 6 bases, J lost 4 bases, and 9 bases lay in between. CDR3 residues: CASSPAGYGYTF. CDR3 coding DNA: TGTGCCAGCAGCCCTGCGGGCTATGGCTACACCTTC.

V gene TRBV18 combines with J gene TRBJ2-3; 8 bases map to TRBD2. Germline values: CDR1 KGHSH, CDR2 LQKENI. The trim removed 3 bases at V and 3 bases at J, leaving 5 bases unmatched. CDR3 length: 15 amino acids. In nucleotides, the CDR3 is TGTGCCAGCTCACCCCCGGGACTAGGGACAGATACGCAGTATTTT. As protein: CASSPPGLGTDTQYF.

The V and J genes are TRBV10-1 and TRBJ1-1; D is perhaps TRBD1 (5 bases). Deletions cut 0 bases from V and 6 bases from J, with 11 bases between. Looked up from germline, CDR1 is WNHNN and CDR2 is SYGVQD (reference sequence). This CDR3 region has 14 residues. The CDR3 protein is CASSESGVKAEAFF. The DNA of the CDR3 is TGCGCCAGCAGTGAGTCAGGGGTCAAAGCTGAAGCTTTCTTT.

The rearrangement joins TRBV20-1 to TRBJ2-3; 9 nucleotides match TRBD2. The J segment lost 7 bases and the V segment lost 3 bases, leaving 8 bases of the junction unmatched. CDR1 DFQATT and CDR2 SNEGSKA come from the germline V gene (reference sequence). There are 14 residues in the CDR3. Here the CDR3 reads CSASLVAGEYTQYF. CDR3 DNA sequence: TGCAGTGCTAGTTTGGTAGCGGGGGAGTATACGCAGTATTTT.

Turning to this clone: In the same sample, other DNA sequences code for this CDR3. The rearrangement uses TRBV7-6 and TRBJ2-3; TRBD2 matches 13 bases. Per germline, CDR1 SGHVS and CDR2 FNYEAQ. CDR3 length equals 17 residues. V shed 4 bases and J 0 bases; nucleotides not matched to a gene: 4. CDR3 protein: CASSWTSGGSSTDTQYF. Here the CDR3 DNA reads TGTGCCAGCAGCTGGACTAGCGGGGGCTCTAGCACAGATACGCAGTATTTT. The variable domain in full, with the rest retrieved from reference TRBV7-6 and TRBJ2-3, is GAGVSQSPRYKVTKRGQDVALRCDPISGHVSLYWYRQALGQGPEFLTYFNYEAQQDKSGLPNDRFSAERPEGSISTLTIQRTEQRDSAMYRCASSWTSGGSSTDTQYFGPGTRLTVL.

V gene TRBV6-2 or TRBV6-3 combines with J gene TRBJ1-2; D uncertain. CDR3 size: 15 residues. Germline CDR1 MNHEY, CDR2 SVGEGT. Trimming took off 0 bases at V and 2 bases at J, with 10 bases between the two ends. Here the CDR3 reads CASSYSTRTNYGYTF. The CDR3, as DNA: TGTGCCAGCAGTTACTCGACTAGAACCAACTATGGCTACACCTTC.

This chain joins TRBV28 and TRBJ2-1, with TRBD2 identical over 13 bases. The germline CDR1 and CDR2 sequences are MDHEN and SYDVKM. This CDR3 comprises 16 residues. V shed 2 bases and J 8 bases; nucleotides not matched to a gene: 6. The CDR3 loop is CASSLAGTSGMYEQFF. DNA of the CDR3: TGTGCCAGCAGTTTAGCCGGGACTAGCGGGATGTATGAGCAGTTCTTC.

This clone was observed a handful of times. The rearrangement joins TRBV11-3 to TRBJ2-1; 7 bases are a match to TRBD2. Trimming removed 4 bases from V and 8 bases from J; junction bases left unmatched: 2. Germline V gene lookup returns CDR1 SGHNT and CDR2 YENEEA. The CDR3 is made up of 12 amino acids. The CDR3 nucleotides read TGTGCCAGCAGCTCAACTAGCGATGAGCAGTTCTTC. Its translation: CASSSTSDEQFF. Together with reference TRBV11-3 and TRBJ2-1, the CDR3 gives the full variable domain: EAGVVQSPRYKIIEKKQPVAFWCNPISGHNTLYWYLQNLGQGPELLIRYENEEAVDDSQLPKDRFSAERLKGVDSTLKIQPAELGDSAVYLCASSSTSDEQFFGPGTRLTVL.

The rearrangement joins TRBV24-1 to TRBJ2-2, with 8 bases identical to TRBD1. This CDR3 is built from 16 residues. V shed 4 bases and J 3 bases; nucleotides not matched to a gene: 6. Germline V gene sequence: CDR1 KGHDR, CDR2 SFDVKD. CDR3 amino acids: CATSDTGGWDTGELFF. The CDR3, as DNA: TGTGCCACCAGTGACACAGGGGGATGGGACACCGGGGAGCTGTTTTTT.

V is TRBV7-9 and J is TRBJ2-5; TRBD2 matches at 8 bases. Germline V CDR1 and CDR2: SEHNR, FQNEAQ (reference sequence). The V and J ends lost 4 bases and 5 bases, in that order; junction bases with no gene match: 12. The CDR3 length is 16 residues. CDR3 region: CASSSGLAGGVETQYF. In DNA, the CDR3 is TGTGCCAGCAGCTCCGGACTAGCTGGGGGAGTGGAGACCCAGTACTTC.

The sample holds a few counts of this clone. This chain uses TRBV14 with TRBJ1-4; TRBD1 matches 7 bases. The CDR3 extends over 16 amino acids. The ends lost 4 bases at V and 4 bases at J; junction bases unmatched: 9. Germline V CDR1 and CDR2: SGHDN, FVKESK. CDR3 residues: CASSRRTGPHNEKLFF. The CDR3, as DNA: TGTGCCAGCAGCCGCCGGACAGGACCCCATAATGAAAAACTGTTTTTT. Full variable domain (outside the CDR3, taken from reference TRBV14 and TRBJ1-4): EAGVTQFPSHSVIEKGQTVTLRCDPISGHDNLYWYRRVMGKEIKFLLHFVKESKQDESGMPNNRFLAERTGGTYSTLKVQPAELEDSGVYFCASSRRTGPHNEKLFFGSGTQLSVL.

The chain combines TRBV7-2 with TRBJ2-7; D is uncertain. Germline CDR1 reads SGHTA; CDR2 reads FQGNSA. There are 12 residues in the CDR3. The V end lost 4 bases, the J end lost 4 bases, and 8 bases lay between the germline ends. CDR3 sequence (DNA): TGTGCCAGCAGCTCGAGAGGTTACGAGCAGTACTTC. This gives the protein CASSSRGYEQYF.

The V call is TRBV18, the J call TRBJ2-6; D is possibly TRBD1 (5 bases). The length of the CDR3 is 17 residues. Germline lookup yields CDR1 KGHSH and CDR2 LQKENI. The germline V and J ends were trimmed by 2 bases and 0 bases, with 11 bases remaining between them. The CDR3 protein is CASSPTQGSSGANVLTF. CDR3 nucleotides: TGTGCCAGCTCACCAACTCAGGGTAGCTCTGGGGCCAACGTCCTGACTTTC.

The chain has TRBV28 and TRBJ1-1; possibly TRBD1 for D (5 bases). Trimming removed 6 bases at V and 0 bases at J, with 14 bases between. Germline V gives CDR1 MDHEN, CDR2 SYDVKM. This CDR3 is built from 15 residues. The CDR3 DNA sequence: TGTGCCAGCAGGAGACCGGGGGGGATGAACACTGAAGCTTTCTTT. This sequence encodes CASRRPGGMNTEAFF.

The chain is built from TRBV7-8 and TRBJ1-1; D uncertain. CDR3 length: 11 residues. Germline V lookup: CDR1 SGHVS, CDR2 FQNEAQ. The V and J ends lost 3 bases and 4 bases respectively, with 3 bases between them. This chain's CDR3 is CASSLSTEAFF. CDR3 bases: TGTGCCAGCAGCTTGAGCACTGAAGCTTTCTTT.

The CDR3 loop reads CASSSTGGQNTEAFF. CDR3 bases: TGTGCCAGCAGCTCCACAGGGGGCCAGAACACTGAAGCTTTCTTT. The chain uses TRBV3-1 (or the pseudogene TRBV3-2) and TRBJ1-1; TRBD1 matches at 9 bases. CDR3 length: 15 residues. The germline V gene encodes CDR1 LGHDT and CDR2 YNNKEL (reference sequence). The J segment lost 1 base and the V segment lost 5 bases, leaving 5 bases of the junction unmatched.

V is TRBV30 and J is TRBJ1-5; D is ambiguous. Germline V gene lookup returns CDR1 GTSNPN and CDR2 SVGIG (reference sequence). The V end lost 3 bases, the J end lost 5 bases, and 8 bases lay between the germline ends. The CDR3 spans 12 residues. CDR3 region: CAWSEGYQPQHF. CDR3 nucleotides: TGTGCCTGGAGCGAGGGTTATCAGCCCCAGCATTTT.

The rearrangement links TRBV9 to TRBJ1-6; 7 nucleotides line up with TRBD1. Per the germline V gene, CDR1 is SGDLS and CDR2 is YYNGEE. V gave up 0 bases and J gave up 5 bases; unmatched junction bases: 5. The CDR3 extends over 16 amino acids. The CDR3 DNA follows: TGTGCCAGCAGCGTAGTCGGGGACAGAAATAATTCACCCCTCCACTTT. This translates into CASSVVGDRNNSPLHF.

Written as DNA, the CDR3 is TGTGCCAGCACGTATTCTAGCGGCTCCACAGATACGCAGTATTTT. Amino acid sequence: CASTYSSGSTDTQYF. This chain uses TRBV6-5 with TRBJ2-3; 7 bases agree with TRBD2. This CDR3 has 15 amino acids. V was pared by 7 bases and J by 2 bases, with 9 bases of the junction left unmatched. Germline V gene data show CDR1 as MNHEY and CDR2 as SVGAGI.

The chain recombines TRBV5-4 with TRBJ1-1; D is unresolved. Per germline, CDR1 SGHNT and CDR2 YYREEE (reference sequence). V was clipped by 1 base and J by 0 bases, with 7 bases between them. The CDR3 consists of 14 residues. The CDR3 DNA is TGTGCCAGCAGCTTGTGGGCAATGAACACTGAAGCTTTCTTT. Its protein is CASSLWAMNTEAFF.

The rearrangement joins TRBV11-2 to TRBJ2-3, with D possibly being TRBD1 (5 bases). The CDR3 covers 15 residues. Germline V gene data show CDR1 as SGHAT and CDR2 as FQNNGV. Trimming stripped 5 bases from V and 0 bases from J, with 12 bases between. CDR3 in amino acids: CASSAQGSSTDTQYF. The CDR3 region has the DNA TGTGCCAGCAGCGCTCAGGGAAGCAGCACAGATACGCAGTATTTT.

This chain uses TRBV5-6 with TRBJ1-2; the D gene is possibly TRBD1 (5 bases). The V gene's germline CDR1 is SGHDT and CDR2 YYEEEE. This CDR3 is built from 14 residues. The V and J ends lost 0 bases and 4 bases respectively, with 10 bases between them. In DNA form, the CDR3 reads TGTGCCAGCAGCTTGGAATGGACACCCTATGGCTACACCTTC. Amino acids: CASSLEWTPYGYTF.

This rearrangement joins TRBV6-4 to TRBJ2-3; D gene uncertain. Trimming removed 2 bases at V and 0 bases at J, with 3 bases between. The length of the CDR3 is 13 residues. In germline, CDR1 is MRHNA, CDR2 SNTAGT. CDR3 in amino acids: CASSDLSTDTQYF. CDR3 nucleotide sequence: TGTGCCAGCAGTGACCTCAGCACAGATACGCAGTATTTT.

The genes are TRBV4-2 and TRBJ1-4, with a weak D call TRBD1 (6 bases). V gave up 3 bases and J gave up 5 bases, with 13 bases separating them. Germline CDR1 and CDR2: LGHNA and YNFKEQ. The CDR3 is 15 residues long. CDR3 sequence (DNA): TGTGCCAGCAGCCAGGGGGGGACAAAAAATGAAAAACTGTTTTTT. Amino acid sequence: CASSQGGTKNEKLFF.

This chain uses TRBV19 with TRBJ1-6, with 8 bases matching TRBD1. Per germline, CDR1 LNHDA and CDR2 SQIVND (reference sequence). This CDR3 contains 14 residues. V lost 6 bases and J lost 6; bases outside the gene matches: 4. The CDR3 DNA follows: TGTGCCAGTAGCGACAGGGGACCTAATTCACCCCTCCACTTT. Protein product: CASSDRGPNSPLHF.

The CDR3 is CATSRRGAMNTEAFF. The CDR3 bases are TGTGCCACCAGCAGACGGGGGGCAATGAACACTGAAGCTTTCTTT. The V gene is TRBV15, the J gene TRBJ1-1, with D possibly TRBD1 on 6 matching bases. Between the trimmed V and J ends, which lost 2 bases and 0 bases, there was a span of 10 bases. Germline values: CDR1 LNHNV, CDR2 YYDKDF (reference sequence). CDR3 size: 15 residues.

Concerning this clone: One end of the junction varies from germline; a read error may be responsible. V and J are TRBV9 and TRBJ2-1; 8 positions match TRBD2. Looked up from germline, CDR1 is SGDLS and CDR2 is YYNGEE. The length of the CDR3 is 19 residues. CDR3 bases: TGCGCCCCCCGCGCCGGCGACCCCGCGGGGGGCCGGGGGGGCAATGAGCAGTTCTTC. Its translation: CAPRAGDPAGGRGGNEQFF.